Listed here is a single T cell receptor beta chain. Its cognate antigen is unknown. Vbeta (60) and Jbeta (13) primers were used in the PCR. TCRdb's table, derived via immunoSEQ multiplex PCR, lists solely in-frame clones and lacks some. The sample records fewer than 200,000 clones, roughly 82% being singletons. The CDR3 sequence is 18 residues long. V trimming: 5 bases; J trimming: 0 bases; junction bases outside the gene matches: 5. Germline CDR1 SGHAT, CDR2 FQNNGV. This specimen comes from a study of cytomegalovirus exposure and HLA in healthy donors. Study conclusions and caveats: HLA alleles showed associations with fewer than 20,000 TCR beta sequences in a later analysis, at a 0.05 false discovery rate.

This receptor was identified in a girl under 18 in good health and CMV-seropositive. The sample comprised PBMCs. The rearrangement joins TRBV11-2 to TRBJ2-1; 15 bases align to TRBD2. The CDR3 sequence is CASSRTSGRGRSYNEQFF. CDR3 nucleotides: TGTGCCAGCAGCCGGACTAGCGGGAGGGGGCGCTCCTACAATGAGCAGTTCTTC.